Below are 20 T cell receptor beta chains sequenced from a single sample in a study of T cells in Graves' hyperthyroidism and ophthalmopathy. From RNA transcripts, TCR beta CDR3 regions were amplified. The HTBI primer set was used in a first-round RT-PCR of the TCR CDR3. TCRdb re-analysed the multiplex PCR reads in MiXCR, keeping a single row per CDR3 protein. This repertoire shows hundreds of thousands of distinct CDR3 sequences, approximately 15% found once; its top ten account for roughly 13%. Sequencing was performed on blood. Every receptor here comes from a woman aged 40 to 50 with Graves' hyperthyroidism.

The chain uses TRBV6-1 and TRBJ2-7; maybe TRBD1 (7 bases). V was trimmed by 2 bases and J by 3 bases, leaving 17 bases between them. The length of the CDR3 is 16 residues. CDR1 and CDR2 (germline): MNHNS, SASEGT. The CDR3 sequence is CASSELGRGRNYEQYF. The CDR3 DNA reads TGTGCCAGCAGTGAACTGGGCAGGGGGAGGAACTACGAGCAGTACTTC.

This clonotype was recorded many times. The V gene is TRBV30, the J gene TRBJ2-7; 7 bases line up with TRBD1. Germline CDR1 is GTSNPN and CDR2 is SVGIG (reference sequence). V lost 0 bases to trimming and J lost 3 bases; unmatched junction nucleotides: 5. This CDR3 is built from 14 residues. CDR3: CAWSVSGGVYEQYF. The CDR3 nucleotides are TGTGCCTGGAGTGTATCAGGGGGAGTCTACGAGCAGTACTTC.

This clonotype came up many times. The V gene is TRBV7-2, the J gene TRBJ2-3; the match to TRBD2 covers 8 bases. The CDR3 contains 17 residues. Germline V lookup: CDR1 SGHTA, CDR2 FQGNSA. V was clipped by 2 bases and J by 0 bases; unmatched bases: 7. The CDR3 sequence is CASSLSGLAISTDTQYF. The DNA of the CDR3 is TGTGCCAGCAGCTTAAGCGGACTAGCTATAAGCACAGATACGCAGTATTTT.

This clonotype turned up a few times. The chain uses TRBV19 and TRBJ2-3; 8 nucleotides align to TRBD2. The CDR3 sequence is 17 residues long. CDR1 is LNHDA and CDR2 is SQIVND in the germline V gene (reference sequence). Unmatched junction bases numbered 13, after V lost 5 bases and J lost 3 bases. The CDR3 DNA sequence: TGTGCCAGTAGTGCCTTCTCGGGCGGGAGGACGACAGATACGCAGTATTTT. Protein product: CASSAFSGGRTTDTQYF.

The table lists this clonotype with many counts. The chain joins TRBV6-6 to TRBJ2-7; 10 bases match TRBD1. The CDR3 covers 16 residues. With V trimmed by 2 bases and J by 2 bases, 6 bases remained unmatched. The germline gives CDR1 MNHNY, CDR2 SVGAGI (reference sequence). CDR3 region: CASSYRTGGNAYEQYF. The CDR3 coding sequence is TGTGCCAGCAGTTACCGGACAGGGGGAAATGCCTACGAGCAGTACTTC.

The sample holds many counts of this clonotype. The rearrangement uses TRBV2 and TRBJ1-1; 7 nucleotides align to TRBD1. The CDR3 sequence is 14 residues long. Unmatched junction bases numbered 7, after V lost 6 bases and J lost 3 bases. From germline, CDR1 is SNHLY and CDR2 FYNNEI. The CDR3 loop reads CASRFDRADTEAFF. CDR3 nucleotide sequence: TGTGCCAGCAGATTCGACAGGGCCGACACTGAAGCTTTCTTT.

This clonotype was recorded many times. The CDR3: CASRENTEAFF. Written as DNA, the CDR3 is TGTGCCAGCAGGGAGAACACTGAAGCTTTCTTT. The chain links TRBV28 to TRBJ1-1, with D unclear. The CDR3 loop spans 11 amino acids. The germline V gene encodes CDR1 MDHEN and CDR2 SYDVKM. Between the trimmed V and J ends, which lost 6 bases and 1 base, there was a span of 3 bases.

The rearrangement links TRBV11-3 to TRBJ2-7; 8 nucleotides line up with TRBD1. The V and J ends lost 0 bases and 2 bases, in that order; junction bases with no gene match: 3. The CDR3 covers 15 residues. Germline CDR1 reads SGHNT; CDR2 reads YENEEA. CDR3 loop: CASSLETGAPYEQYF. The CDR3 DNA follows: TGTGCCAGCAGCTTAGAGACAGGGGCCCCCTACGAGCAGTACTTC.

As to this clonotype: Compared with germline, one end of the junction differs, possibly owing to a read error. CDR3 loop: CASSQDKGSYEQYF. The CDR3 nucleotides are TGCGCCAGCAGCCAAGATAAGGGATCCTACGAGCAGTACTTC. V gene TRBV11-2 combines with J gene TRBJ2-7; D ambiguous. This CDR3 is built from 14 residues. The germline V gene has CDR1 SGHAT and CDR2 FQNNGV.

The V call is TRBV4-1, the J call TRBJ1-5, with D maybe TRBD1 (5 bases). The CDR3 length is 13 residues. Trimming shortened V by 4 bases and J by 7 bases, and 11 bases separated the two germline ends. Germline V lookup: CDR1 MGHRA, CDR2 YSYEKL. This chain's CDR3 is CASSLGVFQPQHF. CDR3 bases: TGCGCCAGCAGCCTGGGGGTTTTCCAGCCCCAGCATTTT.

In this sample, this clonotype turned up a few times. The J gene is TRBJ2-2, the V gene TRBV9; 9 nucleotides match TRBD2. The germline V gene has CDR1 SGDLS and CDR2 YYNGEE. The V and J ends lost 0 bases and 7 bases, in that order; junction bases with no gene match: 4. This CDR3 comprises 15 residues. The CDR3 spells CASSVETSGIGELFF. The CDR3 nucleotides read TGTGCCAGCAGCGTAGAGACTAGCGGCATCGGGGAGCTGTTTTTT.

This clonotype showed up many times. This chain connects TRBV30 to TRBJ2-1, with D hard to call. The V and J ends lost 3 bases and 8 bases respectively, with 20 bases between them. From germline, CDR1 is GTSNPN and CDR2 SVGIG (reference sequence). This CDR3 is 15 amino acids long. The DNA of the CDR3 is TGTGCCTGGAGCGAGTTTACTCGTCGTCCCCATGAGCAGTTCTTC. Protein: CAWSEFTRRPHEQFF.

This clonotype was seen many times. The CDR3 is CASSWGRWGTDSPLHF. CDR3 DNA: TGCGCCAGCAGCTGGGGTCGTTGGGGAACTGATTCACCCCTCCACTTT. The V and J genes are TRBV5-1 and TRBJ1-6; D uncertain. CDR3 length: 16 amino acids. Germline V gives CDR1 SGHRS, CDR2 YFSETQ. V was cut by 3 bases and J by 8 bases, with 18 bases left in between.

The chain recombines TRBV3-1 with TRBJ2-1; the D gene is possibly TRBD1 (6 bases). This CDR3 has 16 amino acids. Per the germline V gene, CDR1 is LGHDT and CDR2 is YNNKEL (reference sequence). Trimming removed 2 bases from V and 4 bases from J, with 15 bases in between. CDR3 region: CASSQRRGGAYNEQFF. In nucleotides, the CDR3 is TGTGCCAGCAGCCAACGAAGAGGGGGAGCTTACAATGAGCAGTTCTTC.

This clonotype appeared a few times. Possible read error: a much larger clone is one base away. The chain has TRBV5-1 and TRBJ2-1; TRBD1 is a possible D gene (6 bases). Trimming pared 5 bases from V and 6 bases from J, leaving 15 bases between. Germline loops: CDR1 SGHRS, CDR2 YFSETQ. This CDR3 contains 14 residues. DNA for the CDR3: TGCGCCAGCAGAACCGGGACACCGAGCAATGAGCAGTTCTTC. Amino acids: CASRTGTPSNEQFF.

This clonotype was seen repeatedly, ten times or more. The V gene is TRBV28, the J gene TRBJ2-2; TRBD2 agrees at 7 bases. From germline, CDR1 is MDHEN and CDR2 SYDVKM. V shed 6 bases and J 4 bases; nucleotides not matched to a gene: 11. The CDR3 length is 16 residues. CDR3 nucleotide sequence: TGTGCCAGCAGCCACCCTAGCGGCACTGGCACCGGGGAGCTGTTTTTT. Protein: CASSHPSGTGTGELFF.

This clonotype has a count of ten or more. This chain links TRBV5-1 with TRBJ2-2; possible D gene TRBD1, 6 bases. Germline CDR1 is SGHRS and CDR2 is YFSETQ. The ends were cut back, 2 bases at V and 5 bases at J, with 13 bases in the middle. The CDR3 has 15 residues. The CDR3 DNA reads as TGCGCCAGCAGCTTAAGCCAGGGGATGACCGGGGAGCTGTTTTTT. Amino acids: CASSLSQGMTGELFF.

This clonotype was observed many times. The genes are TRBV7-9 and TRBJ2-1; possibly TRBD2 for D (5 bases). V lost 11 bases, J lost 9 bases, and 14 bases lay in between. This CDR3 is 11 amino acids long. Looked up from germline, CDR1 is SEHNR and CDR2 is FQNEAQ (reference sequence). CDR3 protein: CAQWENGEQFF. CDR3 DNA sequence: TGTGCCCAGTGGGAGAATGGTGAGCAGTTCTTC.

As to this clonotype: As the CDR3 is not closed by the conserved phenylalanine or tryptophan, this likely results from a read error. The rearrangement links TRBV27 to TRBJ2-1; D call uncertain. Germline V CDR1 and CDR2: MNHEY, SMNVEV (reference sequence). CDR3 size: 15 residues. Trimming stripped 0 bases from V and 2 bases from J, with 8 bases between. The CDR3 sequence is CASSLSGTPYNEQFS. The CDR3 nucleotides are TGTGCCAGCAGTTTATCAGGCACCCCCTACAATGAGCAGTTCTCC.

The chain combines TRBV7-9 with TRBJ2-7; 10 bases agree with TRBD2. The J segment lost 1 base and the V segment lost 4 bases, leaving 4 bases of the junction unmatched. The CDR3 loop spans 15 amino acids. CDR1 is SEHNR, CDR2 FQNEAQ, per germline (reference sequence). The CDR3 nucleotides read TGTGCCAGCAGCTGGACTAGCGGATTTTCCTACGAGCAGTACTTC. This sequence encodes CASSWTSGFSYEQYF.